What follows are 17 T cell receptor beta chains derived from one specimen sequenced in a study of control samples from healthy donors and cancer patients. Using immunoSEQ multiplex PCR, the repertoire was profiled, and TCRdb retains in-frame clones only, with some absent. The data contain around 200,000 clones, roughly 94% of them seen just once; the ten biggest clones take up approximately 1.6%. Sequenced: blood. The source is a man aged 50 or older in good health.

This clone has just one count. This chain links TRBV19 with TRBJ1-1; D uncertain. The V and J ends lost 1 base and 4 bases respectively, with 10 bases between them. The germline CDR1 and CDR2 sequences are LNHDA and SQIVND (reference sequence). The CDR3 has 14 residues. The CDR3 spells CASSIVRKGTEAFF. As DNA, the CDR3 is TGTGCCAGTAGTATAGTTAGGAAGGGCACTGAAGCTTTCTTT.

A single count supports this clone. CDR3 sequence: CASSQGLSNQPQHF. The DNA of the CDR3 is TGTGCCAGCTCACAAGGGTTGAGCAATCAGCCCCAGCATTTT. The genes are TRBV18 and TRBJ1-5; D uncertain. CDR3 length equals 14 residues. The ends were cut back, 4 bases at V and 1 base at J, with 8 bases in the middle. CDR1 and CDR2 from the germline V gene are KGHSH and LQKENI.

The chain is built from TRBV2 and TRBJ1-1; the D is unclear. The CDR3 has 12 amino acids. Germline V gene sequence: CDR1 SNHLY, CDR2 FYNNEI. Deletions cut 4 bases from V and 7 bases from J, with 10 bases between. For the CDR3, the DNA is TGTGCCAGCAGTGGGTCCGGCGGTGAAGCTTTCTTT. Translation: CASSGSGGEAFF. Combining the CDR3 with reference TRBV2 and TRBJ1-1 gives the whole variable domain EPEVTQTPSHQVTQMGQEVILRCVPISNHLYFYWYRQILGQKVEFLVSFYNNEISEKSEIFDDQFSVERPDGSNFTLKIRSTKLEDSAMYFCASSGSGGEAFFGQGTRLTVV.

The chain employs TRBV30 and TRBJ2-3; 8 bases align to TRBD1. The germline V gene encodes CDR1 GTSNPN and CDR2 SVGIG (reference sequence). CDR3 length: 15 residues. V was clipped by 2 bases and J by 1 base; unmatched bases: 5. The CDR3 DNA sequence: TGTGCCTGGAGTCGTGGGGGACAGGGCACAGATACGCAGTATTTT. Translated: CAWSRGGQGTDTQYF.

This CDR3 is CASSLAQTSGQETQYF. The DNA of the CDR3 is TGTGCCAGCAGCTTAGCGCAAACTAGCGGCCAAGAGACCCAGTACTTC. The chain combines TRBV7-2 with TRBJ2-5; TRBD2 agrees at 8 bases. The CDR3 is 16 amino acids. V dropped 0 bases and J dropped 1; count of bases not matched to a gene: 4. Germline V CDR1 and CDR2: SGHTA, FQGNSA.

CDR3 bases: TGTGCCAGCAGCTTCCAGCGGGGAAACAATGAGCAGTTCTTC. It translates to CASSFQRGNNEQFF. The chain combines TRBV5-4 with TRBJ2-1, with TRBD2 identical over 7 bases. CDR1 SGHNT and CDR2 YYREEE come from the germline V gene (reference sequence). V lost 2 bases and J lost 5; bases outside the gene matches: 4. The CDR3 runs to 14 residues.

J is TRBJ1-2 and V is TRBV12-3 or TRBV12-4; no reliable D call. With 7 bases removed from V and 7 bases from J, the gap between germline ends came to 13 bases. This CDR3 contains 12 residues. The CDR3 coding sequence is TGTGCCAGCATCCAACCGGTTGGTGGCTACACCTTC. This codes for CASIQPVGGYTF.

The chain combines TRBV7-9 with TRBJ1-2, with 7 bases identical to TRBD1. Germline loops: CDR1 SEHNR, CDR2 FQNEAQ (reference sequence). V gave up 5 bases and J gave up 1 base; unmatched junction bases: 4. This CDR3 comprises 14 residues. The CDR3 bases are TGTGCCAGCAGCCCGGGACAGTTTAACTATGGCTACACCTTC. This codes for CASSPGQFNYGYTF.

This chain joins TRBV7-9 and TRBJ1-1; D may be TRBD1 (5 bases). The CDR3 runs to 12 residues. V shed 5 bases and J shed 9 bases, with 13 bases lying between them. Germline V gene lookup returns CDR1 SEHNR and CDR2 FQNEAQ (reference sequence). The CDR3 loop reads CASSRDSTQAFF. The CDR3 DNA follows: TGTGCCAGCAGCCGGGACTCCACGCAAGCTTTCTTT.

This chain joins TRBV19 and TRBJ1-6; 10 nucleotides match TRBD1. J gave up 9 bases and V 5 bases, and 4 bases lay outside the gene matches. CDR1 and CDR2 from the germline V gene are LNHDA and SQIVND (reference sequence). The CDR3 is 14 residues long. This CDR3 reads CASSDGTGASPLHF. The CDR3 bases are TGTGCCAGTAGTGACGGGACAGGGGCTTCACCCCTCCACTTT.

This clone was seen more than once but under ten times. The rearrangement joins TRBV10-2 to TRBJ2-1; 8 nucleotides agree with TRBD1. Germline V gene data show CDR1 as WSHSY and CDR2 as SAAADI. This CDR3 is 12 amino acids long. V lost 6 bases and J lost 9; bases outside the gene matches: 4. CDR3 bases: TGCGCCAGCAGAGTTGACAGGGGTGAGCAGTTCTTC. Protein product: CASRVDRGEQFF.

This clone was observed once. J is TRBJ1-2 and V is TRBV30, with unresolved D. V was shortened by 8 bases and J by 7 bases, with 20 bases between the two germline ends. CDR1 GTSNPN and CDR2 SVGIG come from the germline V gene (reference sequence). There are 13 residues in the CDR3. The CDR3, as DNA: TGTGCCGGTGCGTCGGGGTTCCTAAGTGGCTACACCTTC. Translated: CAGASGFLSGYTF.

This chain links TRBV4-2 with TRBJ1-2, with D possibly TRBD1 on 6 matching bases. Germline V gene lookup returns CDR1 LGHNA and CDR2 YNFKEQ. Between the trimmed V and J ends, which lost 0 bases and 7 bases, there was a span of 12 bases. This CDR3 has 14 amino acids. CDR3 in amino acids: CASSQDHGRGGYTF. DNA of the CDR3: TGTGCCAGCAGCCAAGATCACGGCAGGGGTGGCTACACCTTC.

The rearrangement joins TRBV2 to TRBJ1-6; D may be TRBD1 (5 bases). Trimming cost V 11 bases and J 0 bases, with 14 bases left between them. In germline, CDR1 is SNHLY, CDR2 FYNNEI. The CDR3 covers 15 residues. CDR3 DNA: TGTGCCTCGGCGGGGGATAGCTCCTATAATTCACCCCTCCACTTT. Translation: CASAGDSSYNSPLHF.

The J gene is TRBJ1-2, the V gene TRBV27; D gene uncertain. Germline loops: CDR1 MNHEY, CDR2 SMNVEV (reference sequence). Trimming took off 7 bases at V and 4 bases at J, with 19 bases between the two ends. The CDR3 totals 15 residues. This CDR3 reads CASTRQSGGLYGYTF. The CDR3 DNA is TGTGCCAGCACCCGCCAGAGTGGCGGCCTCTATGGCTACACCTTC.

CDR3 residues: CASSLEETGSSYGYTF. As DNA, the CDR3 is TGTGCCAGCAGCTTAGAAGAAACAGGCTCCTCCTATGGCTACACCTTC. The chain employs TRBV7-2 and TRBJ1-2; weak D call: TRBD1 (5 bases). From germline, CDR1 is SGHTA and CDR2 FQGNSA. The CDR3 spans 16 residues. V was clipped by 1 base and J by 4 bases, with 16 bases between them.

The rearrangement joins TRBV6-1 to TRBJ2-7; D is uncertain. V was shortened by 2 bases and J by 6 bases, with 14 bases between the two germline ends. Germline V gives CDR1 MNHNS, CDR2 SASEGT. There are 14 residues in the CDR3. The CDR3 DNA reads TGTGCCAGCAGTGAAAGGGCCTGGAAAGGCGAGCAGTACGTC. Residues: CASSERAWKGEQYV.